A single T cell receptor (beta chain) is shown here with its context. What antigen it recognizes has not been identified. No clone much larger than this one lies a single base away; base qualities are absent. To demonstrate the VDJtools post-analysis software, the study profiled TCR beta repertoires from the peripheral blood of about 13 young patients with multiple sclerosis. Multiple sclerosis patients were children and adolescents aged about 6 to 15 years. The data are from a study of post-analysis software for immune sequencing data (dated by TCRdb to between 2014 and 2017). General notes on the study: Recorded disease courses included relapsing-remitting, secondary progressive and progressive-relapsing multiple sclerosis, with some patients lacking subtype annotation. A subset of samples was prepared in parallel using single-end sample barcoding, then pooled and co-amplified after Illumina adapter ligation. The patient repertoires were set against about 10 previously published healthy control repertoires from donors whose ages ranged from roughly 6 to 25 years. The study at large found these results: Normalized Chao1 diversity was significantly lower in multiple sclerosis patients than controls, suggesting substantial peripheral T-cell clonal expansion. When samples were clustered directly using the F measure, samples prepared in the same batch co-clustered strongly, which prompted a batch-effect correction. Four or five TRBV segments, including TRBV5-6, TRBV5-1 and TRBV20-1, were significantly more frequent in patients than controls. The control group was slightly older than the multiple sclerosis patient group.

Library construction relied on PCR. The listed sequencing device is Illumina HiSeq 2500. To reduce PCR and sequencing biases, unique molecular identifiers were built into the TCR beta cDNA libraries. Every 1 to 10 million input T cells yielded 500,000 or so cDNA molecules, meaning each molecule approximated one T cell. The patient libraries were prepared and sequenced with the same protocol used for the earlier healthy control dataset. Within a given batch, samples were prepared together, multiplexed and sequenced on the same HiSeq lane. As for the authors' bioinformatics: MIGEC handled the raw barcoded reads, throwing out single-read molecular identifier groups before consensus assembly and CDR3 extraction. Clonotype tables were post-analysed with VDJtools, normalizing diversity by down-sampling all datasets to the smallest sample size. To correct batch-related cross-sample contamination, repertoire overlap clustering matched CDR3 amino acid sequences but not nucleotide sequences. The raw public data were reprocessed by TCRdb itself: fastp quality trimming at Q25, MiXCR clonotype calling, in-frame beta chains only. Each CDR3 protein appears once, grouped with its most common genes and DNA. TCRdb's processing, not the study's, gives the V and J calls here. The sample data list about 800,000 distinct CDR3 sequences, and roughly 30% of these were observed just once. The top ten clonotypes cover more than 0.45% of the sample.

Inclusive of the bounding cysteine and phenylalanine, the CDR3 is 13 residues long. Of the read, only the CDR3 DNA is kept; its 39 bases are in frame from base 1. Taken from the germline V gene (reference sequence), the CDR1 and CDR2 loops are DFQATT and SNEGSKA. Sequencing input: blood. The sequence was collected from a girl between 10 and 17 years old with multiple sclerosis. This sequence uses TRBV20-1 and TRBJ2-5; the D segment cannot be called with confidence. The J call may be mistaken, given a closer DNA end match to TRBJ2-7. In nucleotides, the sequence is TGCAGTGCCACTACACTGGGAACCTACGAGCAGTACTTC. This encodes CSATTLGTYEQYF.